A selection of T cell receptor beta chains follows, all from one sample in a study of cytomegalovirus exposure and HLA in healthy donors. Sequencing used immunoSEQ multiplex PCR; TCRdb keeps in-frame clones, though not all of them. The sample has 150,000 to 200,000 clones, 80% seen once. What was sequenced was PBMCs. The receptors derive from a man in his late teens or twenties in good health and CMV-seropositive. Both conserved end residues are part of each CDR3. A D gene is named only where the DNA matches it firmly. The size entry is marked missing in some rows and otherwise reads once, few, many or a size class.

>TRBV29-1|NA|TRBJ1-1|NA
TGCAGCGTTGAAGATCCAGCGCTTCGGGCTGAAGCTTTCTTT
CSVEDPALRAEAFF
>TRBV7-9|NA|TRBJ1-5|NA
TGTGCCAGCAGCTTATTTGAGGGCAGCTATAGCAATCAGCCCCAGCATTTT
CASSLFEGSYSNQPQHF
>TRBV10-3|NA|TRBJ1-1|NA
TGTGCCATCAGTGAGCAAAATAGAGATACTGAAGCTTTCTTT
CAISEQNRDTEAFF
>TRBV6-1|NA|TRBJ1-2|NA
TGTGCCAGCAGTGGAGACAGAAGCGCTTTTTCTGGCTACACCTTC
CASSGDRSAFSGYTF
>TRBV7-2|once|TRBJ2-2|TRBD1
TGTGCCAGCAGAGAGGACAGGGTGGACACCGGGGAGCTGTTTTTT
CASREDRVDTGELFF
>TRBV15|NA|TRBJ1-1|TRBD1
TGTGCCACCAGCGGCGGACAGGGGCCCGAAGCTTTCTTT
CATSGGQGPEAFF
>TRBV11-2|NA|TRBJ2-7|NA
TGTGCCAGCAGCTTAGGAGGGACTGTAAAATCCTACGAGCAGTACTTC
CASSLGGTVKSYEQYF
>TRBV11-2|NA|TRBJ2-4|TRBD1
TGTGCCAGCAGCTTACACAGGGGGGTTGGAAACATTCAGTACTTC
CASSLHRGVGNIQYF
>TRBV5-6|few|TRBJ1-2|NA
TGTGCCAGCAGCTTGAGGGGTCCCGTTAACTATGGCTACACCTTC
CASSLRGPVNYGYTF
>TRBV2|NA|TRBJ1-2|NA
TGTGCCAGCAGGGGAGGGATAGCTAACTATGGCTACACCTTC
CASRGGIANYGYTF
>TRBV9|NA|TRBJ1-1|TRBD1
TGTGCCAGCAGCTCGGGACAGGGGGCATATGGCACTGAAGCTTTCTTT
CASSSGQGAYGTEAFF
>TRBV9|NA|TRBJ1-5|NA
TGTGCCAGCAGTAGCTGGGGAGATCAGCCCCAGCATTTT
CASSSWGDQPQHF
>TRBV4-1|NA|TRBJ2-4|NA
TGCGCCAGCAGCCCCGGGTTGGCCAAAAACATTCAGTACTTC
CASSPGLAKNIQYF
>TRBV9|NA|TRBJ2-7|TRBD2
TGTGCCAGCAGCGTAGTCTGGGGGGGGACTCTCCACTTC
CASSVVWGGTLHF
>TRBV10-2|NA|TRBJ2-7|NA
TGCGCCAGCAGGACGACAGAACCCATCAACTACTACGAGCAGTACTTC
CASRTTEPINYYEQYF
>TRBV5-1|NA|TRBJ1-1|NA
TGCGCCAGCAGCTTGGACAGTAACACTGAAGCTTTCTTT
CASSLDSNTEAFF
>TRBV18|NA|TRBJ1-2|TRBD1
TGTGCCAGCTCACCAGCTTCAGGGGGCGATGGCTACACCTTC
CASSPASGGDGYTF
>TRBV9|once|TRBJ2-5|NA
TGTGCCAGCAGCGTGTCGGGTTCTGTGGAGACCCAGTACTTC
CASSVSGSVETQYF
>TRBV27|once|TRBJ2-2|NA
TGTGCCAGCAGGATCAGGGGACGGACCGGGGAGCTGTTTTTT
CASRIRGRTGELFF
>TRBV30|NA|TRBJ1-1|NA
TGTGCCTGGAGTCGTTACGGCACTGAAGCTTTCTTT
CAWSRYGTEAFF
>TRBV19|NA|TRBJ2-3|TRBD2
TGTGCCAGTACCCCAGGGCGGCTAGCGGGAGTAGATACGCAGTATTTT
CASTPGRLAGVDTQYF
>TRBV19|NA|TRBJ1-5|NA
TGTGCCAGTAGTATATTGCAGGACAATCAGCCCCAGCATTTT
CASSILQDNQPQHF
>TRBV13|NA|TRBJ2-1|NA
TGTGCCAGCAGCTCTCGGACAGAGAGCTCCTACAATGAGCAGTTCTTC
CASSSRTESSYNEQFF
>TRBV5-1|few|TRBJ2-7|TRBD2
TGCGCCAGTAAAAGTGGGTCCAGCGGGGGGGAGCAGTACTTC
CASKSGSSGGEQYF
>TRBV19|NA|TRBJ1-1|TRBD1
TGTGCCAGTAGTCGACAGGGGGCTGGGATGAACACTGAAGCTTTCTTT
CASSRQGAGMNTEAFF
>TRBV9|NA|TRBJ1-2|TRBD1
TGTGCCAGCAGCTCCAGGACAGGAAGCTATGGCTACACCTTC
CASSSRTGSYGYTF
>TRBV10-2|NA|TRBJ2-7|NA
TGTGCCAGCAGTGAAAGTTCGGAGGGGTTTTACGAGCAGTACTTC
CASSESSEGFYEQYF
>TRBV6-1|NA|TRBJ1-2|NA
TGTGCCAGCAGTGAATCCGGGAACTATGGCTACACCTTC
CASSESGNYGYTF
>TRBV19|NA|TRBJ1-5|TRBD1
TGTGCCAGTAGTAGAGAAGGGGGCAGGAGCAATCAGCCCCAGCATTTT
CASSREGGRSNQPQHF
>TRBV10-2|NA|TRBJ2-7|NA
TGCGCCAGCAGTGACCCTAGGCCCTCCTGGGCCTACGAGCAGTACTTC
CASSDPRPSWAYEQYF
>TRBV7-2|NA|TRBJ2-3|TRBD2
TGTGCCAGCAGCGAAACGCCGGGACTACCAGACACAGATACGCAGTATTTT
CASSETPGLPDTDTQYF
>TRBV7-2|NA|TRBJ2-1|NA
TGTGCCAGCAGCTTAGAATTTTTGGACTGGATATACAATGAGCAGTTCTTC
CASSLEFLDWIYNEQFF
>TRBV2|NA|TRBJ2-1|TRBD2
TGTGCCAGCAGGCCCACCGGGACTAGCGGAAACAATGAGCAGTTCTTC
CASRPTGTSGNNEQFF
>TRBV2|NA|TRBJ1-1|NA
TGTGCCAGCAGCACAGCCGGGGGGTTTCTGAACACTGAAGCTTTCTTT
CASSTAGGFLNTEAFF
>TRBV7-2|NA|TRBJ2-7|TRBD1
TGTGCCAGCAGCTTAGAAGGGGGCAGGGGGCAGAACGAGCAGTACTTC
CASSLEGGRGQNEQYF
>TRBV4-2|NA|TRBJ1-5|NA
TGTGCCAGCAGCCAAGTCGAGGCAGGGGTGCAGCCCCAGCATTTT
CASSQVEAGVQPQHF
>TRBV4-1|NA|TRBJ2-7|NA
TGCGCCAGCAGCCAGGGGGACTCCTCCTACGAGCAGTACTTC
CASSQGDSSYEQYF
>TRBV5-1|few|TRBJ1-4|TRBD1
TGCGCCAGCAGCCGTGGACAGGGGGTGGAAGGAACTAATGAAAAACTGTTTTTT
CASSRGQGVEGTNEKLFF
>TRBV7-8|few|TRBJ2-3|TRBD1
TGTGCCAGCAGCCTCGGGGACAGGGACACAGATACGCAGTATTTT
CASSLGDRDTDTQYF
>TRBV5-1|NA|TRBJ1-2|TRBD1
TGCGCCAGCAGCTCAGGACAGGGGGTTAACTATGGCTACACCTTC
CASSSGQGVNYGYTF
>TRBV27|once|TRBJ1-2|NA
TGTGCCAGCAGTCCCCGCCCGGACTATGGCTACACCTTC
CASSPRPDYGYTF
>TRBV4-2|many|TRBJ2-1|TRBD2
TGTGCCAGCAGCCAAGGGAGGCGGGAGTACAATGAGCAGTTCTTC
CASSQGRREYNEQFF
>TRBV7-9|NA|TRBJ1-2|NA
TGTGCCAGCAGCGGGACACCGTTCAACTATGGCTACACCTTC
CASSGTPFNYGYTF
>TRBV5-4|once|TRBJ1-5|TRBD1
TGTGCCAGCAGCTTGGGGACAGGGGAACATCAGCCCCAGCATTTT
CASSLGTGEHQPQHF
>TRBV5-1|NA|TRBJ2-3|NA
TGCGCCACCCCAAGGGGCTGTTGCACAGATACGCAGTATTTT
CATPRGCCTDTQYF
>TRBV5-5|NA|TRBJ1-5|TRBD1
TGTGCCAGCAGCCTCGGACAGGACGGTCAGCCCCAGCATTTT
CASSLGQDGQPQHF
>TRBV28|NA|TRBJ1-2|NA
TGTGCCAGCAGTTTCGGGGGGCTGCTGAGCTACACCTTC
CASSFGGLLSYTF
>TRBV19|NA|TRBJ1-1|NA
TGTGCCAGCAAAGGTCCAGGGTACACTGAAGCTTTCTTT
CASKGPGYTEAFF
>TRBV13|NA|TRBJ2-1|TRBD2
TGTGCCAGCAGCTTAGCTGTGGGGGGGTTTCGGCATGAGCAGTTCTTC
CASSLAVGGFRHEQFF
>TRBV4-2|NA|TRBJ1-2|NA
TGTGCCAGCAGCCAAGAACTGTTCCTACCCAACTATGGCTACACCTTC
CASSQELFLPNYGYTF
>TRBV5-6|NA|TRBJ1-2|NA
TGTGCCAGCAGCTTGGGGATCGGGGGAGGCTACACCTTC
CASSLGIGGGYTF
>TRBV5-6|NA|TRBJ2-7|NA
TGTGCCAGCAGCTTTTGGGGCCCCTACGAGCAGTACTTC
CASSFWGPYEQYF
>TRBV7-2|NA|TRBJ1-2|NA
TGTGCCAGCAGCTCGACGGCGGGTAACTATGGCTACACCTTC
CASSSTAGNYGYTF
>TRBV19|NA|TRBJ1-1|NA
TGTGCCAGTAGTATAGACAGGGGCATGAACACTGAAGCTTTCTTT
CASSIDRGMNTEAFF
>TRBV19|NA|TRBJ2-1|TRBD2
TGTGCCAGTAGTATTAGGGCGGGCGGGAGGGCCTTTAAGACTTCCTACAATGAGCAGTTCTTC
CASSIRAGGRAFKTSYNEQFF
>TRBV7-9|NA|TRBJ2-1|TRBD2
TGTGCCAGCTTAAAGTGGGAGGGTAACAATGAGCAGTTCTTC
CASLKWEGNNEQFF
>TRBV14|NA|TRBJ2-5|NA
TGTGCCAGCAGCCAAGAGCCGTGGGGGGGCCAGGAGACCCAGTACTTC
CASSQEPWGGQETQYF
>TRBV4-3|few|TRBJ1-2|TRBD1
TGCGCCAGCAGCCAAGGGGGGACAGAAGCTTATGGCTACACCTTC
CASSQGGTEAYGYTF
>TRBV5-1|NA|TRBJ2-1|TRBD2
TGCGCCAGCAGCCTTGGGACTAGCGGGCTCTACAATGAGCAGTTCTTC
CASSLGTSGLYNEQFF
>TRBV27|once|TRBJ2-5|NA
TGTGCCAGCAGTTTATACGGGGGGCTTGGGACCCAGTACTTC
CASSLYGGLGTQYF